This T cell receptor beta chain was sequenced during a study of blood T cells in healthy people across ages. Study-wide points: Per million T cells, TCR beta diversity dropped about linearly as age rose. Samples with more naive T cells showed higher observed beta diversity.

Using a J-beta primer mix together with a sample-barcoded 5' primer, a second PCR was run for about 6 to 11 cycles. From the 5' RACE reads, TCRdb called clonotypes with MiXCR, one entry per CDR3 protein. The table has around 1,900,000 distinct CDR3 sequences, approximately 39% seen once. About this clonotype itself: Its matching antigen is unknown.

The germline gives CDR1 DFQATT, CDR2 SNEGSKA (reference sequence). CDR3 length equals 14 residues. The ends lost 3 bases at V and 9 bases at J; junction bases unmatched: 9. Isolated PBMCs totaled at least 7 million in each sample. Sequencing was carried out using blood. The clonotype was recovered from a human donor in good health. The chain links TRBV20-1 to TRBJ2-1, with TRBD2 identical over 9 bases. In nucleotides, the CDR3 is TGCAGTGCTAGTTACTGGCGGGGGGGCGGTGAGCAGTTCTTC. Its translation: CSASYWRGGGEQFF.